This T cell receptor beta chain was recovered during a study of blood T cell repertoires in COVID-19. The data were produced by immunoSEQ multiplex PCR, yet TCRdb's version contains in-frame clones alone and is incomplete. Of 80,000 to 100,000 clones listed, about 86% are singletons. CDR3 length: 12 residues. The V gene's germline CDR1 is LNHNV and CDR2 YYDKDF (reference sequence). J was trimmed by 3 bases and V by 6 bases; bases with no gene match: 1. The chain combines TRBV15 with TRBJ1-1; 7 bases align to TRBD1. This clonotype was obtained from a woman at least 80 years old in a cohort sampled during active or convalescent COVID-19. Sequenced: peripheral blood. The DNA for the CDR3 is TGTGCCACCAGAGACAGGGACACTGAAGCTTTCTTT. It codes for CATRDRDTEAFF. The whole variable domain, filled in from reference TRBV15 and TRBJ1-1, reads DAMVIQNPRYQVTQFGKPVTLSCSQTLNHNVMYWYQQKSSQAPKLLFHYYDKDFNNEADTPDNFQSRRPNTSFCFLDIRSPGLGDTAMYLCATRDRDTEAFFGQGTRLTVV.